Presented here are 6 T cell receptor beta chains from one specimen sequenced in a study of cytomegalovirus exposure and HLA in healthy donors. Use of 60 Vbeta and 13 Jbeta primers characterized the PCR. Produced via immunoSEQ multiplex PCR; TCRdb's table is partial and in-frame only. The repertoire has over 200,000 clones, more than 85% of them found once; the top ten carry 1%. Sequenced material: PBMCs. These receptors came from a woman aged 18-30 years in good health and CMV-seronegative.

The chain has TRBV7-2 and TRBJ2-5; D possibly corresponds to TRBD1 (6 bases). CDR1 is SGHTA, CDR2 FQGNSA, per germline. The CDR3 totals 17 residues. V was clipped by 1 base and J by 4 bases, with 19 bases between them. This CDR3 reads CASSLEEYRETGETQYF. In DNA form, the CDR3 reads TGTGCCAGCAGCTTAGAGGAATACAGGGAGACTGGAGAGACCCAGTACTTC. Full variable domain (remainder filled in from reference TRBV7-2 and TRBJ2-5): GAGVSQSPSNKVTEKGKDVELRCDPISGHTALYWYRQSLGQGLEFLIYFQGNSAPDKSGLPSDRFSAERTGGSVSTLTIQRTQQEDSAVYLCASSLEEYRETGETQYFGPGTRLLVL.

The chain employs TRBV9 and TRBJ2-1; D possibly corresponds to TRBD1 (6 bases). CDR3 size: 14 residues. Trimming shortened V by 4 bases and J by 9 bases, and 17 bases separated the two germline ends. Germline lookup yields CDR1 SGDLS and CDR2 YYNGEE. This CDR3 reads CASSSSQQGLEQFF. CDR3 DNA: TGTGCCAGCAGCTCATCGCAACAGGGCCTTGAGCAGTTCTTC.

The chain has TRBV10-1 and TRBJ2-7; possible D gene TRBD2, 5 bases. Deletions cut 2 bases from V and 3 bases from J, with 11 bases between. The CDR3 runs to 14 residues. Per the germline V gene, CDR1 is WNHNN and CDR2 is SYGVQD (reference sequence). In DNA form, the CDR3 reads TGCGCCAGCAGTGAGGACGGGGTCCTCTACGAGCAGTACTTC. It codes for CASSEDGVLYEQYF.

The genes are TRBV19 and TRBJ2-7, with D perhaps TRBD2 (5 bases). Germline lookup yields CDR1 LNHDA and CDR2 SQIVND (reference sequence). The CDR3 sequence is 15 residues long. The V end was cut by 1 base, the J end by 2 bases, with 12 bases between. Here the CDR3 reads CASSIGTGTAYEQYF. The CDR3 region has the DNA TGTGCCAGTAGTATAGGGACTGGCACGGCCTACGAGCAGTACTTC.

This clone was seen a single time. The chain links TRBV7-9 to TRBJ1-1; unclear D gene. Germline-derived CDR1 and CDR2 are SEHNR and FQNEAQ (reference sequence). CDR3 length: 14 amino acids. The V end was cut by 4 bases, the J end by 1 base, with 10 bases between. CDR3 bases: TGTGCCAGCAGCTACCTGGCCGAGAACACTGAAGCTTTCTTT. As protein: CASSYLAENTEAFF.

The chain carries TRBV4-1 and TRBJ1-4; the match to TRBD1 covers 8 bases. Germline V lookup: CDR1 MGHRA, CDR2 YSYEKL. With V trimmed by 3 bases and J by 0 bases, 6 bases remained unmatched. This CDR3 has 17 amino acids. DNA of the CDR3: TGCGCCAGCAGCCACGACAGGGGAGCTACAACTAATGAAAAACTGTTTTTT. It codes for CASSHDRGATTNEKLFF.